A single sample is the source of the 7 T cell receptor beta chains below, sequenced in a study of T cell responses to AZD1222 COVID-19 vaccine. TCRdb's table, derived via immunoSEQ multiplex PCR, lists solely in-frame clones and lacks some. Of about 150,000 clones listed, over 90% were seen once; the top ten hold 5% to 6.5%. The sequencing used peripheral blood, collected on day 0 of AZD1222 vaccination. The receptor set was obtained from an adult in good health.

The rearrangement uses TRBV29-1 and TRBJ1-3, with a weak D call TRBD1 (5 bases). Trimming took off 7 bases at V and 2 bases at J, with 9 bases between the two ends. The germline V gene encodes CDR1 SQVTM and CDR2 ANQGSEA. The length of the CDR3 is 12 residues. The CDR3 is CSGGSPGNTIYF. The CDR3 DNA reads as TGCAGCGGGGGGAGCCCTGGAAACACCATATATTTT.

This chain joins TRBV4-1 and TRBJ1-5; the match to TRBD1 covers 7 bases. This CDR3 contains 14 residues. Germline V CDR1 and CDR2: MGHRA, YSYEKL. V lost 1 base, J lost 4 bases, and 1 base stayed unmatched. CDR3 DNA: TGCGCCAGCAGCCAAGTACAGGGGAATCAGCCCCAGCATTTT. Its protein product is CASSQVQGNQPQHF.

This clone was seen once. The CDR3 protein is CASSPLALGVYNEQFF. The CDR3 DNA follows: TGTGCCAGCAGCCCCCTGGCCTTGGGGGTCTACAATGAGCAGTTCTTC. The genes are TRBV3-1 (or the pseudogene TRBV3-2) and TRBJ2-1; TRBD1 or TRBD2 may be the D gene (5 bases each). V was pared by 4 bases and J by 3 bases, with 16 bases between. From germline, CDR1 is LGHDT and CDR2 YNNKEL (reference sequence). The CDR3 contains 16 residues.

This chain joins TRBV4-1 and TRBJ2-2; the D call may be TRBD1 or TRBD2 (5 bases each). The CDR3 has 14 amino acids. The germline V gene has CDR1 MGHRA and CDR2 YSYEKL. V was shortened by 1 base and J by 7 bases, with 10 bases between the two germline ends. The CDR3 loop reads CASSQVGGSGELFF. The CDR3 nucleotides read TGCGCCAGCAGCCAAGTTGGGGGAAGCGGGGAGCTGTTTTTT.

The chain is built from TRBV5-4 and TRBJ2-7, with TRBD1 identical over 10 bases. This CDR3 contains 14 residues. The V gene's germline CDR1 is SGHNT and CDR2 YYREEE (reference sequence). The junction had 5 bases not matched to a gene; V was cut back by 4 bases and J by 4 bases. DNA for the CDR3: TGTGCCAGCAGCCCAGGGACAGGGGAGTACGAGCAGTACTTC. This sequence encodes CASSPGTGEYEQYF.

This rearrangement joins TRBV5-1 to TRBJ1-1; 7 bases align to TRBD1. This CDR3 comprises 15 residues. V dropped 4 bases and J dropped 1; count of bases not matched to a gene: 7. The germline gives CDR1 SGHRS, CDR2 YFSETQ. Here the CDR3 DNA reads TGCGCCAGCAGCGTAGGACGGACAGGGAACACTGAAGCTTTCTTT. Its translation is CASSVGRTGNTEAFF.

This sequence joins TRBV7-9 and TRBJ2-2, with 10 bases aligning to TRBD1. Germline V gene data show CDR1 as SEHNR and CDR2 as FQNEAQ (reference sequence). V shed 1 base and J 4 bases; nucleotides not matched to a gene: 0. CDR3 size: 15 residues. The CDR3 region is CASSLGDRGTGELFF. For the CDR3, the DNA is TGTGCCAGCAGCTTAGGGGACAGGGGCACCGGGGAGCTGTTTTTT.